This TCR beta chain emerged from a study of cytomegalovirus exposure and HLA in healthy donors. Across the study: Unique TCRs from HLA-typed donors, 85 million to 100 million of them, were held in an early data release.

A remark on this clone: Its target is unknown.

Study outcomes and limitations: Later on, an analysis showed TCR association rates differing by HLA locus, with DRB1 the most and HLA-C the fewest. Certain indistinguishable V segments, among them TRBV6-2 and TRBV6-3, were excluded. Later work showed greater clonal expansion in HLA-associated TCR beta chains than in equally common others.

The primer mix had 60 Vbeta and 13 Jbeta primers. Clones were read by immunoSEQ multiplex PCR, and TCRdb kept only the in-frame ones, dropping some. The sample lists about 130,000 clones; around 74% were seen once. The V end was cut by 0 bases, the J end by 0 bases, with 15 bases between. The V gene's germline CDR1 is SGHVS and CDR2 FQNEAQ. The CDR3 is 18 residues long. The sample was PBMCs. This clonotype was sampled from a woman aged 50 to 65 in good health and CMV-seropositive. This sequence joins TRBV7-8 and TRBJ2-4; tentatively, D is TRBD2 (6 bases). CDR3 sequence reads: CASSLARWGVVAKNIQYF. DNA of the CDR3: TGTGCCAGCAGCTTAGCGCGTTGGGGGGTCGTAGCCAAAAACATTCAGTACTTC.